This TCR beta chain stems from a study of blood T cell repertoires in COVID-19. Study-level background: COVID-19 samples, acute and convalescent, were from the United States, Italy and Spain.

This study enrolled people aged roughly 18 to 89 from about two dozen US geographic areas. V gave up 5 bases and J gave up 6 bases, with 14 bases separating them. The CDR3 runs to 14 residues. Germline CDR1 is SGHDT and CDR2 is YYEEEE. As processed by the authors: The authors estimated nucleated cell counts from reference gene primer amplification. Profiled with immunoSEQ multiplex PCR; TCRdb holds only in-frame clones, not every one. Clonal size and the V and J genes are those of that table, whereas D and trimming came from the DNA. The data hold about 220,000 clones, with 85% to 90% observed a single time.

This TCR came from a woman aged 18 to 35 in a cohort exposed to, infected with or recovered from COVID-19 (not recorded which). This chain connects TRBV5-6 to TRBJ1-4; D may be TRBD1 (6 bases). Sample: PBMCs or T cells enriched from blood (not recorded which). The CDR3: CASSFDRIDEKLFF. Written as DNA, the CDR3 is TGTGCCAGCAGTTTTGACAGGATTGATGAAAAACTGTTTTTT.